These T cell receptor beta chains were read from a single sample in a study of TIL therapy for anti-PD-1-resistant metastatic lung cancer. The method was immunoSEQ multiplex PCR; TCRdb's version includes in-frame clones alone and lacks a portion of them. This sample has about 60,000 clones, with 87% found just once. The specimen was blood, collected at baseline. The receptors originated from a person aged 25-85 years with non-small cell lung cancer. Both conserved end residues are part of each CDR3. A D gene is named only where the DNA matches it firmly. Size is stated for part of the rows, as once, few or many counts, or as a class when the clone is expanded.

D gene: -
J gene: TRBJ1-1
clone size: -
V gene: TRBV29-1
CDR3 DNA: TGCAGCGTCGAAAAGACAGATAACACTGAAGCTTTCTTT
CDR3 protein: CSVEKTDNTEAFF

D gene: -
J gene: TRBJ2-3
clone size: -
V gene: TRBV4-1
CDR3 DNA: TGCGCCAGCAGGCTTAGACGGGACGGCCCTTTGGATACGCAGTATTTT
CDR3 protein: CASRLRRDGPLDTQYF

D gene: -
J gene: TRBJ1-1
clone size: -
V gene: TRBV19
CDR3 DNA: TGTGCCAGTAGGTCGCCGGGCCTGAACACTGAAGCTTTCTTT
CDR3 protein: CASRSPGLNTEAFF

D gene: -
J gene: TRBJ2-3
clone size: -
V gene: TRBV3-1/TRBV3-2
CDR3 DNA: TGTGCCAGCAGCCACGCCATCCAAGGCACAGATACGCAGTATTTT
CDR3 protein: CASSHAIQGTDTQYF

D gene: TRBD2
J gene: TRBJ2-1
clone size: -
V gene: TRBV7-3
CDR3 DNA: TGTGCCAGCAGCCCCGACGGGGGGGCCCCCTACAATGAGCAGTTCTTC
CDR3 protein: CASSPDGGAPYNEQFF

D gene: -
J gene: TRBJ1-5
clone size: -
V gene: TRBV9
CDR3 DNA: TGTGCCAGCAGCGCCGACGGCTCGATCAATCAGCCCCAGCATTTT
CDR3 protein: CASSADGSINQPQHF

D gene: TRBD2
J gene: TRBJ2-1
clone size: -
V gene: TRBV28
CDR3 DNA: TGTGCCAGCAGCCACAGAACTAGCGGGAGGAACAATGAGCAGTTCTTC
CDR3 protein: CASSHRTSGRNNEQFF

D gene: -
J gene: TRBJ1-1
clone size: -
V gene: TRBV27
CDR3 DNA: TGTGCCAGCAGTTTATCACTAGGGACTCATCACACTGAAGCTTTCTTT
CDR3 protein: CASSLSLGTHHTEAFF

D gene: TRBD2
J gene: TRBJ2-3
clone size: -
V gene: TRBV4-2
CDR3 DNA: TGTGCCAGCAGCCGCCAGACTAGCGGACCCACAGATACGCAGTATTTT
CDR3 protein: CASSRQTSGPTDTQYF

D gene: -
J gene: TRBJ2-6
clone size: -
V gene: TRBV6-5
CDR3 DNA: TGTGCCAGCACTCTCTCTGGGGCCAACGTCCTGACTTTC
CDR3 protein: CASTLSGANVLTF

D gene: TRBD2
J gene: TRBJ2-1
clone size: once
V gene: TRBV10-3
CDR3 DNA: TGTGCCATCAGTGAGTCGGAGACTAGCGGGAGATCTGCTGTTTCCTACAATGAGCAGTTCTTC
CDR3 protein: CAISESETSGRSAVSYNEQFF

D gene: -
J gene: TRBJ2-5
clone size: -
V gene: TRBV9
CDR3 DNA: TGTGCCAGCAGCCCGAGGGGAGAGAACAGACTAGTATCGGAGACCCAGTACTTC
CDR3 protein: CASSPRGENRLVSETQYF

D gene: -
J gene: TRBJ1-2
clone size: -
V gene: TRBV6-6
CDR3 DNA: TGTGCCAGCAGTCCCGGACCCTATGGCTACACCTTC
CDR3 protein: CASSPGPYGYTF

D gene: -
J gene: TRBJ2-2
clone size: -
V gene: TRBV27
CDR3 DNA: TGTGCCAGCAGTCTCCTCGGGGGGACAGTCGGGGAGCTGTTTTTT
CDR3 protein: CASSLLGGTVGELFF

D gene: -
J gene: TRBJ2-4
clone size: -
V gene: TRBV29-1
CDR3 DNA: TGCAGCGTTGAGAAGTCGGTGGGGATTCAGTACTTC
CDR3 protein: CSVEKSVGIQYF

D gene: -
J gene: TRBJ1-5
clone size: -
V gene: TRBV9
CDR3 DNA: TGTGCCAGCAGCGTAGGGGGGCAACAGCCCCAGCATTTT
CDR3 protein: CASSVGGQQPQHF

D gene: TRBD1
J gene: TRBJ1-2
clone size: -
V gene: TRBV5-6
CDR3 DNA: TGTGCCAGCAGCTCTTACGGGACAGGGAGCTATGGCTACACCTTC
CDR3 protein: CASSSYGTGSYGYTF

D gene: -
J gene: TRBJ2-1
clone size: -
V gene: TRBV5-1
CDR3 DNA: TGCGCCAGCAGCCTAGGGAACTCTTACAATGAGCAGTTCTTC
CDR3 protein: CASSLGNSYNEQFF

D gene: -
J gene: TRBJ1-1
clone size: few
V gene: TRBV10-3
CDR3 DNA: TGTGCCATCAGTGGGGTCAGCAGGAACACTGAAGCTTTCTTT
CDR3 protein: CAISGVSRNTEAFF

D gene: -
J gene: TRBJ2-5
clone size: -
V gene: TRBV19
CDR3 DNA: TGTGCCAGTAGTAGGGGTTTCCAAGAGACCCAGTACTTC
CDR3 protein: CASSRGFQETQYF

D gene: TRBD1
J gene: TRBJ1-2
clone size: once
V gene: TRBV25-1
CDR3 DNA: TGTGCCAGCAGTGCGACAGGGAAGTTCGTCTCTGGCTACACCTTC
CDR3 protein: CASSATGKFVSGYTF

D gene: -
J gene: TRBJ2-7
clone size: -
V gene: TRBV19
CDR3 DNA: TGTGCCAGTAGTATCAAGGGGGGCGATTATTACGAGCAGTACTTC
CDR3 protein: CASSIKGGDYYEQYF

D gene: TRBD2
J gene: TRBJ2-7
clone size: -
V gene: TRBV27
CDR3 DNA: TGTGCCAGCAGTTTATCTTGGGGGGGATCCTACGAGCAGTACTTC
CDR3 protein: CASSLSWGGSYEQYF

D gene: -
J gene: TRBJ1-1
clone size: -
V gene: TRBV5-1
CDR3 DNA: TGCGCCAGCAGCCCGGCCGGGTCTCAAAACACTGAAGCTTTCTTT
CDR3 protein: CASSPAGSQNTEAFF

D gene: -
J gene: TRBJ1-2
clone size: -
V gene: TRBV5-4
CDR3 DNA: TGTGCCAGCAGCCCGCGGACAGATTCCTATGGCTACACCTTC
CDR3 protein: CASSPRTDSYGYTF

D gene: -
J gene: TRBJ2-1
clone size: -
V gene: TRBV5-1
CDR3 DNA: TGCGCCAGCAGCTTGGCCTCGGATGAGCAGTTCTTC
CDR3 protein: CASSLASDEQFF

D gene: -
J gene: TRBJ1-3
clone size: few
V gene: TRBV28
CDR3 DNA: TGTGCCAGCAGTCCTCAGGGAAACACCATATATTTT
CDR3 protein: CASSPQGNTIYF

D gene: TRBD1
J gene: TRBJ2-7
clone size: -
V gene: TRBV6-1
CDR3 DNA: TGTGCCAGCAGTGAATCGCACAGGGGCTCCTACGAGCAGTACTTC
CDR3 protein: CASSESHRGSYEQYF

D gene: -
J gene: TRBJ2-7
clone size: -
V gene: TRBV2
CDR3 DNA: TGTGCCAGCAGTGAAAAGGGACACTTCTACGAGCAGTACTTC
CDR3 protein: CASSEKGHFYEQYF

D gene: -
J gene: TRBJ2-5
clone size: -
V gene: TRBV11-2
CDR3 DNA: TGTGCCAGCAGCTTAGGAACCGGGGGTGAAGAGACCCAGTACTTC
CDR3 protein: CASSLGTGGEETQYF

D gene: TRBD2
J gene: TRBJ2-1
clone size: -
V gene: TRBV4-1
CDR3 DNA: TGCGCCAGCAGCCAGTTCCCCACTCGCGGGAGCTCCTACAATGAGCAGTTCTTC
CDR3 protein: CASSQFPTRGSSYNEQFF

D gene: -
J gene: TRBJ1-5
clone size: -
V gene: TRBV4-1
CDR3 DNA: TGCGCCACCCGTACAGGTATCGGGAAGAATCAGCCCCAGCATTTT
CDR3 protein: CATRTGIGKNQPQHF

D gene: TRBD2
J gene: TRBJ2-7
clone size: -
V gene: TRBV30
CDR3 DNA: TGTGCCTGGACCCGAGGGGCGGGGGGCCCCGACGAGCAGTACTTC
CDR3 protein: CAWTRGAGGPDEQYF

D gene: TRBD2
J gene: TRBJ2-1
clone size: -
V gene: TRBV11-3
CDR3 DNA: TGTGCCAGCAGCTTAGGAGCGGGGGGGCCCGCTGAGCAGTTCTTC
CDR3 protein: CASSLGAGGPAEQFF

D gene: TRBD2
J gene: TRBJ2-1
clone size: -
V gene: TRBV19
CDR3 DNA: TGTGCCAGTAGTGGCGGGAGGGCCAAGTCGAATGAGCAGTTCTTC
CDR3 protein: CASSGGRAKSNEQFF

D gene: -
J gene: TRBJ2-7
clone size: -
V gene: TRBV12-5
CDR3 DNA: TGTGCTAGTGGTTTTCGGCTAGCCAGCGAGCAGTACTTC
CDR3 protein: CASGFRLASEQYF

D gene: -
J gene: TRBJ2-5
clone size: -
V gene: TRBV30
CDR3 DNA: TGTGCCTGGAGTCGTCACGGTACTCCTCGAGAGACCCAGTACTTC
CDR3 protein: CAWSRHGTPRETQYF

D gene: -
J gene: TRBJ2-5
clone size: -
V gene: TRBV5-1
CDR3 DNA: TGCGCCAGCAGCTTGGGTCAAGAGACCCAGTACTTC
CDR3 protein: CASSLGQETQYF

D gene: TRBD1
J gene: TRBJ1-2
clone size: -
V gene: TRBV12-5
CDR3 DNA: TGTGCTAGTGGTTTAGGACAGGGTTCCCATGGCTACACCTTC
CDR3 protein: CASGLGQGSHGYTF

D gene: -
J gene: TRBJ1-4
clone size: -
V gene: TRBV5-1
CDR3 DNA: TGCGCCAGCAGCTTGGACAGGGCAACTAATGAAAAACTGTTTTTT
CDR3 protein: CASSLDRATNEKLFF

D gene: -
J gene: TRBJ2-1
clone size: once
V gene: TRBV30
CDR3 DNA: TGTGCCTGGAGTGGGTCCGACAATGAGCAGTTCTTC
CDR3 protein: CAWSGSDNEQFF

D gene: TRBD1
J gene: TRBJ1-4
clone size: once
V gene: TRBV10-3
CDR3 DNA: TGTGCCATCAGTGAGTCCGGGACAGGTAATGAAAAACTGTTTTTT
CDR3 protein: CAISESGTGNEKLFF

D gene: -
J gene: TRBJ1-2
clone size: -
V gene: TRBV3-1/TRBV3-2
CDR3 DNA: TGTGCCAGCAGCCAACTTACAGGTTCCTATGGCTACACCTTC
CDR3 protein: CASSQLTGSYGYTF

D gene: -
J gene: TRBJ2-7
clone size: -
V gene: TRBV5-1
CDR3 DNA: TGCGCCAGCTCCCCCCAGGGAACGGGCGAGCAGTACTTC
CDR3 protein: CASSPQGTGEQYF

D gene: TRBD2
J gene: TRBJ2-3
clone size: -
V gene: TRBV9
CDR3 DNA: TGTGCCAGCACCCCGGGACTAGCGAAAGATACGCAGTATTTT
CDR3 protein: CASTPGLAKDTQYF

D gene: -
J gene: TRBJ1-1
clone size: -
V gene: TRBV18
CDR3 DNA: TGTGCCAGCTCACCCCCCAACGGGGGGAGAAACACTGAAGCTTTCTTT
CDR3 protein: CASSPPNGGRNTEAFF

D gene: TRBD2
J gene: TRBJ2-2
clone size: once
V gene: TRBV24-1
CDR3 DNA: TGTGCCACCGCCCCGGGGGGAATGGGCACCGGGGAGCTGTTTTTT
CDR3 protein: CATAPGGMGTGELFF

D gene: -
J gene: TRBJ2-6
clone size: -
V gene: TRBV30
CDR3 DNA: TGTGCCTCCATGGCGGGGCTTCTAGACGTCCTGACTTTC
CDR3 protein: CASMAGLLDVLTF

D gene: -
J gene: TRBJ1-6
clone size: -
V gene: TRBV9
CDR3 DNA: TGTGCCAGCAGCGTAAGACCCGAAGGAGGTCATTCACCCCTCCACTTT
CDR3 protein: CASSVRPEGGHSPLHF

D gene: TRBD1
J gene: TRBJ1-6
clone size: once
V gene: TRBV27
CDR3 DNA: TGTGCCAGCACGGGACAGGGGGGGTTCTATAATTCACCCCTCCACTTT
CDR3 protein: CASTGQGGFYNSPLHF

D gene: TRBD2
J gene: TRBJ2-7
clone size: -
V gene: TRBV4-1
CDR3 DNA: TGCGCCAGCAGCCAAGGACTAGCGGGGGGGTACGAGCAGTACTTC
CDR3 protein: CASSQGLAGGYEQYF

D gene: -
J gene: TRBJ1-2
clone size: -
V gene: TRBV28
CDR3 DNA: TGTGCCAGCAGTTTAAACCAGGGGACCTATGGCTACACCTTC
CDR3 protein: CASSLNQGTYGYTF

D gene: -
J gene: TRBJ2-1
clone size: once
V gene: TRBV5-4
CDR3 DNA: TGTGCCAGCAGCCTAGGTGTCAATGAGCAGTTCTTC
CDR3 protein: CASSLGVNEQFF

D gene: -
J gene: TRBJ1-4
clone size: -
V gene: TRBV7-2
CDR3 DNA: TGTGCCAGCAGCTTAGAAGCCCCGGGGATTAATGAAAAACTGTTTTTT
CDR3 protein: CASSLEAPGINEKLFF

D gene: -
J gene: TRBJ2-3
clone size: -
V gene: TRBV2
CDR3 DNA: TGTGCCGGCGAGATAACAGATACGCAGTATTTT
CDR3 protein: CAGEITDTQYF